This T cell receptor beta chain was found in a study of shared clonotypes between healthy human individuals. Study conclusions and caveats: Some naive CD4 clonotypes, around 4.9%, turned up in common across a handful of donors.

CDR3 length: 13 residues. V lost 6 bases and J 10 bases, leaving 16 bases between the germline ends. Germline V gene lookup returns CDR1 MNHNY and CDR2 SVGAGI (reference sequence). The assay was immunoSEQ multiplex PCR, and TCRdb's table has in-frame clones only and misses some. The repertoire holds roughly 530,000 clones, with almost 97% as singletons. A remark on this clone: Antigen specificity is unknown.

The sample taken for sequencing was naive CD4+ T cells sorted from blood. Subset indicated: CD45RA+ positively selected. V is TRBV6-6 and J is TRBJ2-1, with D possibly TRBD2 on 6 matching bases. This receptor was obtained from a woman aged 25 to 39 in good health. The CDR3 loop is CASRRGLALEQFF. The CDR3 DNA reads TGTGCCAGCAGAAGAGGGCTAGCGTTAGAGCAGTTCTTC.